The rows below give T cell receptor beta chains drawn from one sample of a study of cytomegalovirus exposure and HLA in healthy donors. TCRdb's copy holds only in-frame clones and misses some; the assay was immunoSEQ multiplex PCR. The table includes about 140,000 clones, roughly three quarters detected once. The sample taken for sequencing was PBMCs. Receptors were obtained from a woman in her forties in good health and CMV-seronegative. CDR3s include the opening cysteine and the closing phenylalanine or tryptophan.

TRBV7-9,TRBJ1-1,CASSHPDWEEAFF
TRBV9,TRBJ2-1,CASSATSGSSDEQFF
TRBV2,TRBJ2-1,CASRDKPGQHANEQFF
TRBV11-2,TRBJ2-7,CASSFSAGTYEQYF
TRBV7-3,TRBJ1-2,CAGSLAANYGYTF
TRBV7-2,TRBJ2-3,CASTGGGHSTDTQYF
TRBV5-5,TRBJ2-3,CASSLVAFGTGYGDTQYF
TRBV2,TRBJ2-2,CASSETGTGNTGELFF
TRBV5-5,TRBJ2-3,CASSWTGGSTDTQYF
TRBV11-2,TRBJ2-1,CASSSSGGAGGYNEQFF
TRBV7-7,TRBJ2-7,CASSPGPTSGRYEQYF
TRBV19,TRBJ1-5,CASSILGTGLNQPQHF
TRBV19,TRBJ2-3,CASSMGGRRTDTQYF
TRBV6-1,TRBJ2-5,CAHSRGREETQYF
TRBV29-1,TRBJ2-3,CSVEIMAQNTQYF
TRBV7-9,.,CASSLVVYEQYF
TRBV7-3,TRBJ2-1,CASSPGTSGYNEQFF
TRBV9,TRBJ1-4,CASSSPRGGWSEKLFF
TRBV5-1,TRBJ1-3,CASSLSSRDSGNTIYF
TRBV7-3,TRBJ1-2,CASSLVAGKIDGYTF
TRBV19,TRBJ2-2,CASSISKSNTGELFF
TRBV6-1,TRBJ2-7,CASSGRGFYEQYF
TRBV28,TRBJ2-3,CASSPLAGEDTQYF
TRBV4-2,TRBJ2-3,CASSQALAGTDTQYF
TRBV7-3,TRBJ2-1,CASSSSPGTDNNEQFF
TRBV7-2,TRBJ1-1,CASSYRDRNTEAFF
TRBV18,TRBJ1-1,CASSPPAGMNTEAFF
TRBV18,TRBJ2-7,CASSPPTGATYEQYF
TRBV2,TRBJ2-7,CASNRLAGAQEQYF
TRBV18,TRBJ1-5,CASSPGQNGQPQHF
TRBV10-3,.,CAISEGTNEQYF
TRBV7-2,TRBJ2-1,CASSSYSGPHNEQFF
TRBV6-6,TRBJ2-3,CASSTRLAGDTDTQYF
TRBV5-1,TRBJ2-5,CASSLAGASYPSETQYF
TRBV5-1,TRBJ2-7,CASSPYRTSGGPQEQYF
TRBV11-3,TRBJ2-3,CASSSTSGGGYTQYF
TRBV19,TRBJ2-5,CASSINRGPGETQYF
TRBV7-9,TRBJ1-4,CASSLIHREKLFF
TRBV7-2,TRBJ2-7,CASSAGVIEQYF
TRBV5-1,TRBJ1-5,CASSLTGYSNQPQHF
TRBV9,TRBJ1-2,CASSVSTENYGYTF
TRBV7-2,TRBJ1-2,CASSSSMTGFSYTF
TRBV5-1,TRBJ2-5,CASSSQPAGGPQETQYF
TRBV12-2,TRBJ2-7,CASRPKRVPTSYEQYF
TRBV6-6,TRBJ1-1,CASSYQNQWTEAFF
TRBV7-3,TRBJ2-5,CASSLGGSQGTQYF
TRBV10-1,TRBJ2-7,CASSEKGTGSSEQYF
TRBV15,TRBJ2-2,CATSRQVTTVNTGELFF
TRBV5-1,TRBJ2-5,CASSLSGSETQYF
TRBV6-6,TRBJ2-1,CASSYPSGDDEQFF
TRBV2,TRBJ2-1,CASSEGGFGYNEQFF
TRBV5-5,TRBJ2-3,CASSLTGAGTRFADTQYF
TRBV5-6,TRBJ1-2,CASSLWDRGYGYTF
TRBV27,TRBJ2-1,CASSFSGGANEQFF
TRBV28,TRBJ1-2,CASRTGTGSGYTF
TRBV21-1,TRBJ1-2,CASSLRDTHGYTF
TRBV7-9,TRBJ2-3,CASSFELADTQYF